A single sample gave rise to the 10 T cell receptor beta chains below, sequenced in a study of T cell repertoires in cytomegalovirus infection (dated by TCRdb to about 2019). The sequencing machine was an Illumina HiSeq 1500. Through fastp at Q25 and MiXCR, TCRdb rebuilt clones from the public reads, retaining in-frame beta chains. CDR3 protein sequences are deduplicated, and each keeps its most common genes and DNA. Present in this sample are about 180,000 distinct CDR3 sequences, roughly 14% of which were seen just once. Clones ranked in the top ten supply roughly 27% of the sample. The sequenced material came from PBMCs. Receptors originate from a human donor in good health (CMV status not recorded). Some clones in this sample may be carry-over from other donors' samples.

In this sample, this clonotype turned up a few times. This chain links TRBV19 with TRBJ1-2; TRBD1 aligns across 8 bases. V lost 5 bases to trimming and J lost 2 bases; unmatched junction nucleotides: 7. This CDR3 contains 15 residues. Germline V gene data show CDR1 as LNHDA and CDR2 as SQIVND (reference sequence). The CDR3 is CASSVDRDRNYGYTF. The CDR3 DNA is TGTGCCAGTAGTGTGGACAGGGACCGGAACTATGGCTACACCTTC.

The V gene is TRBV7-2, the J gene TRBJ1-1; TRBD1 is a possible D gene (5 bases). Trimming took 1 base from V and 1 from J, leaving 13 bases between them. Germline assignment: CDR1 SGHTA and CDR2 FQGNSA. The CDR3 runs to 16 residues. This CDR3 reads CASSLVGQGGNTEAFF. As DNA, the CDR3 is TGTGCCAGCAGCTTAGTGGGCCAGGGAGGGAACACTGAAGCTTTCTTT.

The table lists this clonotype with many counts. The CDR3 nucleotides are TGTGCCAGCAGTTTATCGGCGACCGGGACAGGGGTTCGGACTTCACCCCTCCACTTT. This translates into CASSLSATGTGVRTSPLHF. The genes are TRBV27 and TRBJ1-6, with TRBD1 matching 10 bases. This CDR3 has 19 amino acids. Germline V gene data show CDR1 as MNHEY and CDR2 as SMNVEV (reference sequence). V was pared by 0 bases and J by 9 bases, with 14 bases of the junction left unmatched.

This chain links TRBV29-1 with TRBJ2-6; D is undetermined. CDR1 and CDR2 from the germline V gene are SQVTM and ANQGSEA. The CDR3 runs to 15 residues. The V end lost 4 bases, the J end lost 0 bases, and 10 bases lay between the germline ends. The CDR3 loop reads CSVGNSLSGANVLTF. The CDR3 DNA reads TGCAGCGTTGGGAATTCTCTCTCTGGGGCCAACGTCCTGACTTTC.

The chain uses TRBV4-2 and TRBJ2-5; 9 bases fit TRBD2. Looked up from germline, CDR1 is LGHNA and CDR2 is YNFKEQ. This CDR3 comprises 19 residues. The V gene end was trimmed by 1 base and the J gene end by 1 base; junction bases not matched to a gene: 13. This CDR3 is CASSQGLAGIPDLQETQYF. The CDR3, as DNA: TGTGCCAGCAGCCAAGGTCTAGCGGGAATCCCTGACCTCCAAGAGACCCAGTACTTC.

This clonotype has just a few counts. The J gene is TRBJ2-1, the V gene TRBV6-1, with TRBD2 identical over 7 bases. With 5 bases clipped from V and 9 bases from J, the junction kept 4 bases outside the gene matches. Germline V gene lookup returns CDR1 MNHNS and CDR2 SASEGT. This CDR3 is built from 12 residues. CDR3 bases: TGTGCCAGCAGTCGAAGCGGGGCTGAGCAGTTCTTC. It is translated as CASSRSGAEQFF.

This clonotype has at least ten counts. The chain couples TRBV29-1 to TRBJ2-1; 10 bases are a match to TRBD2. This CDR3 has 15 amino acids. The germline V gene has CDR1 SQVTM and CDR2 ANQGSEA. V dropped 5 bases and J dropped 4; count of bases not matched to a gene: 8. The CDR3 spells CSVRASGGLYNEQFF. DNA for the CDR3: TGCAGCGTTCGGGCTAGCGGGGGCCTTTACAATGAGCAGTTCTTC.

The chain employs TRBV11-2 and TRBJ2-5; maybe TRBD1 (6 bases). CDR1 and CDR2 from the germline V gene are SGHAT and FQNNGV. The CDR3 runs to 14 residues. Trimming pared 5 bases from V and 5 bases from J, leaving 15 bases between. CDR3 region: CASSAQGFGETQYF. Here the CDR3 DNA reads TGTGCCAGCAGCGCCCAGGGGTTCGGGGAGACCCAGTACTTC.

The V call is TRBV10-3, the J call TRBJ2-2; possibly TRBD2 for D (6 bases). In germline, CDR1 is ENHRY, CDR2 SYGVKD. CDR3 length: 14 amino acids. Trimming left V 11 bases short and J 1 base short, with 14 bases between. As DNA, the CDR3 is TGTGCCTCCCAGACCGGGGGGAACACCGGGGAGCTGTTTTTT. This translates into CASQTGGNTGELFF.

This clonotype came up many times. The chain links TRBV28 to TRBJ1-3, with D possibly matching TRBD1 (6 bases). Trimming removed 11 bases at V and 2 bases at J, with 13 bases between. Germline V gene sequence: CDR1 MDHEN, CDR2 SYDVKM. The CDR3 runs to 13 residues. The CDR3 DNA is TGTGCCTCGGGCGGGGGCGCTGGAAACACCATATATTTT. Encoded protein: CASGGGAGNTIYF.